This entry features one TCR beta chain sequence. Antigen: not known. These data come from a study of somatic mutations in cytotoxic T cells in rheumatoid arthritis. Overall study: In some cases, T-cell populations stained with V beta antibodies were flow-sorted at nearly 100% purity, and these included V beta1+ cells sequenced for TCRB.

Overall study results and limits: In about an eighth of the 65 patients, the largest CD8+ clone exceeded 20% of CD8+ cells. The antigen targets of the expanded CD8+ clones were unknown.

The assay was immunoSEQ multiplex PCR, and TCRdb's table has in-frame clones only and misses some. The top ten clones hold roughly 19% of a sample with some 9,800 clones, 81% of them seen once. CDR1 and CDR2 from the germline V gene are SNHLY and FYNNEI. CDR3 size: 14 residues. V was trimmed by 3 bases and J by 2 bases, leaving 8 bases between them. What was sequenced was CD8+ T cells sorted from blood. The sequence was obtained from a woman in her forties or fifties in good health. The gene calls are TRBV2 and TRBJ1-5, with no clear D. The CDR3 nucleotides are TGTGCCAGCAGTGATTGGCAGGGCAATCAGCCCCAGCATTTT. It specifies CASSDWQGNQPQHF.